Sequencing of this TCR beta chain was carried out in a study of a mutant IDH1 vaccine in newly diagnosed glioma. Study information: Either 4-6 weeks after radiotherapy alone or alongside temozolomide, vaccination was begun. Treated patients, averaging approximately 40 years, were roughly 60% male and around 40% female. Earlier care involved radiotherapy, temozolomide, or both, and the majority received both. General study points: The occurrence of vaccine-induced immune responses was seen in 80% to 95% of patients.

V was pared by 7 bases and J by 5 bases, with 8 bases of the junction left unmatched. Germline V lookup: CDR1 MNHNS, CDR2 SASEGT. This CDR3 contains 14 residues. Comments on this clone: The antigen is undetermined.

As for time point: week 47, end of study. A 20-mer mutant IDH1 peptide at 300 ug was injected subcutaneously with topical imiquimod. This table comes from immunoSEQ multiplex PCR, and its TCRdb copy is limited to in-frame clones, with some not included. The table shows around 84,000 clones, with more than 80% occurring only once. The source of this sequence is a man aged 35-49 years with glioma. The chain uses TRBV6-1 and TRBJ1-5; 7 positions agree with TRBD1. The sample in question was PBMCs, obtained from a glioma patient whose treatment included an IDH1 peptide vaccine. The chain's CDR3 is CASISGGPDQPQHF. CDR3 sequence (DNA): TGTGCCAGCATCTCAGGGGGGCCTGATCAGCCCCAGCATTTT.